These 6 T cell receptor beta chains were all obtained from the same sample, sequenced in a study of CD8 T cells in Susac syndrome. Random hexamers were used to reverse transcribe an amount of roughly 0.5 to 1 ug RNA. In TCRdb, the immunoSEQ multiplex PCR reads were re-called with MiXCR into one record per CDR3 protein. Of 160,000 or so distinct CDR3 sequences in the sample, around 94% were seen once. Sequenced: CD4+ T cells from PBMCs. The receptor source for this set is a human donor with Susac syndrome.

The chain couples TRBV25-1 to TRBJ1-2; weak D call: TRBD1 (5 bases). CDR1 MGHDK and CDR2 SYGVNS come from the germline V gene. This CDR3 is built from 12 residues. The V gene lost 6 bases and the J gene lost 7 bases, with 12 bases spanning the gap. The CDR3 is CASRQGLGGYTF. The CDR3 DNA reads as TGTGCCAGCAGGCAGGGACTGGGTGGCTACACCTTC.

The rearrangement uses TRBV21-1 and TRBJ2-7. TRBV21-1 constitutes a pseudogene. CDR3 length: 14 residues. CDR3 sequence reads: CASSKPKGSYEQYF. The CDR3 bases are TGTGCCAGCAGCAAACCCAAAGGGTCCTACGAGCAGTACTTC.

This sequence joins TRBV7-3 and TRBJ2-3; a weak D match, TRBD2 (7 bases). Per germline, CDR1 SGHTA and CDR2 FQGTGA. V lost 2 bases and J 2 bases, leaving 11 bases between the germline ends. The CDR3 spans 15 residues. The CDR3 nucleotides are TGTGCCAGCAGCTTAGCGGGGGCCACCACAGATACGCAGTATTTT. Amino acids: CASSLAGATTDTQYF.

V gene TRBV5-1 combines with J gene TRBJ1-2; D gene unclear. The V end was cut by 5 bases, the J end by 9 bases, with 20 bases between. The length of the CDR3 is 14 residues. Germline V CDR1 and CDR2: SGHRS, YFSETQ. CDR3 loop: CASRVETFTDRYTF. CDR3 bases: TGCGCCAGCAGAGTTGAGACATTCACCGATCGCTACACCTTC. The whole variable domain, filled in from reference TRBV5-1 and TRBJ1-2, reads KAGVTQTPRYLIKTRGQQVTLSCSPISGHRSVSWYQQTPGQGLQFLFEYFSETQRNKGNFPGRFSGRQFSNSRSEMNVSTLELGDSALYLCASRVETFTDRYTFGSGTRLTVV.

The chain joins TRBV20-1 to TRBJ2-3, with TRBD1 matching 7 bases. Germline V CDR1 and CDR2: DFQATT, SNEGSKA (reference sequence). With V trimmed by 7 bases and J by 0 bases, 13 bases remained unmatched. The CDR3 totals 16 residues. This chain's CDR3 is CSVEKGAERSTDTQYF. The CDR3 DNA reads as TGCAGTGTCGAAAAGGGGGCAGAAAGAAGCACAGATACGCAGTATTTT.

V and J are TRBV4-3 and TRBJ2-3; tentatively, D is TRBD2 (6 bases). V was shortened by 0 bases and J by 1 base, with 14 bases between the two germline ends. Germline V gene sequence: CDR1 LGHNA, CDR2 YSLEER. The length of the CDR3 is 17 residues. This chain's CDR3 is CASSQDWRGIRTDTQYF. The CDR3 DNA sequence: TGCGCCAGCAGCCAAGATTGGCGGGGAATTCGCACAGATACGCAGTATTTT.